This TCR beta chain was sequenced in a study of cytomegalovirus exposure and HLA in healthy donors. Whole-study findings and limits: In a later analysis, CMV-associated beta chains were mostly HLA-associated, it appeared. Donors were assumed by presence/absence analyses to have roughly uniform sequencing depth.

As concerns this clone: The antigen is undetermined.

The PCR ran on 60 Vbeta and 13 Jbeta primers. Assay: immunoSEQ multiplex PCR; the TCRdb copy retains only in-frame clones and omits some. The profile shows about 140,000 clones, approximately 82% of them singletons. The TCR originated in a young man in good health and CMV-seropositive. The sequenced sample consisted of PBMCs.

CDR3 DNA: TGTGCCAGCAGGACACACCCCCCTGGGGCCAACGTCCTGACTTTC. This codes for CASRTHPPGANVLTF. The chain joins TRBV6-1 to TRBJ2-6; D remains ambiguous. Trimming shortened V by 6 bases and J by 2 bases, and 11 bases separated the two germline ends. This CDR3 has 15 residues. The germline CDR1 and CDR2 sequences are MNHNS and SASEGT.